The following is a T cell receptor (beta chain) sequence with its context. Other DNA sequences of this sample code for an identical CDR3. The data stem from a study of shared clonotypes between healthy human individuals. Trimming removed 6 bases from V and 2 bases from J; junction bases left unmatched: 3. Germline-derived CDR1 and CDR2 are MNHNS and SASEGT. The CDR3 extends over 13 amino acids. Sequenced by immunoSEQ multiplex PCR; TCRdb stores in-frame clones only, minus some. The sample consists of some 1 million clones, around 76% of them appearing once. Source material: memory CD4+ T cells sorted from blood. Documented subset: CD45RA-negative fraction. The clonotype originates from a young man in good health. The chain has TRBV6-1 and TRBJ2-5; 7 bases are shared with TRBD2. This CDR3 reads CASRGLLQETQYF. CDR3 coding DNA: TGTGCCAGCAGGGGACTATTACAAGAGACCCAGTACTTC.